The 3 T cell receptor beta chains in this list originate from one sample, sequenced in a study of T cell responses to AZD1222 COVID-19 vaccine. The assay was immunoSEQ multiplex PCR, and TCRdb's table has in-frame clones only and misses some. This table has around 110,000 clones, around 91% appearing once. The sample here was peripheral blood, taken 28 days after the second AZD1222 dose. The source is an adult who received the AZD1222 COVID-19 vaccine.

The V call is TRBV15, the J call TRBJ2-7, with D possibly being TRBD1 or TRBD2 (5 bases each). This CDR3 region has 14 residues. Germline V gives CDR1 LNHNV, CDR2 YYDKDF (reference sequence). Deletions cut 4 bases from V and 5 bases from J, with 15 bases between. CDR3 DNA: TGTGCCACCAGCATATGGGACCGGCGGGACGAGCAGTACTTC. Its protein is CATSIWDRRDEQYF.

The genes are TRBV5-4 and TRBJ1-2; 7 nucleotides match TRBD1. J lost 4 bases, V lost 4 bases, and 7 bases had no gene match. The germline V gene has CDR1 SGHNT and CDR2 YYREEE (reference sequence). The CDR3 has 14 residues. CDR3 DNA sequence: TGTGCCAGCAGCCCCGGGACAGATTTCTATGGCTACACCTTC. This codes for CASSPGTDFYGYTF.

This clone has a single count. The V call is TRBV6-4, the J call TRBJ1-3, with a weak D call TRBD1 (5 bases). Germline CDR1 is MRHNA and CDR2 is SNTAGT. The CDR3 loop spans 18 amino acids. The V gene lost 6 bases and the J gene lost 2 bases, with 23 bases spanning the gap. The CDR3 sequence: CASRGGGELPFPGNTIYF. CDR3 sequence (DNA): TGTGCCAGCAGGGGGGGAGGGGAGCTACCATTTCCTGGAAACACCATATATTTT.